These T cell receptor beta chains were read from a single sample in a study of PD-1 blockade in classical Hodgkin lymphoma. Profiled with immunoSEQ multiplex PCR; TCRdb holds only in-frame clones, not every one. The sample carries approximately 52,000 clones, approximately 73% recorded once. The specimen was peripheral blood mononuclear cells (PBMCs), collected before the second cycle of nivolumab. These TCRs come from a human donor with classical Hodgkin lymphoma. Each CDR3 is given with its conserved first and last residue. D genes are given only for firm matches. Clone size, where shown, is once, few, many, or a class for clones that have expanded.

D	V	size	J	CDR3	DNA
TRBD1	TRBV25-1	.	TRBJ2-7	CASEDRAYEQYF	TGTGCCAGCGAGGACAGGGCCTACGAGCAGTACTTC
.	TRBV6-1	.	TRBJ2-2	CASSEGGELFF	TGTGCCAGCAGTGAAGGCGGGGAGCTGTTTTTT
TRBD2	TRBV5-4	few	TRBJ2-3	CASSGGGLDTQYF	TGTGCCAGCAGCGGCGGGGGTTTAGATACGCAGTATTTT
.	TRBV4-2	.	TRBJ1-5	CASSQDLGQRNQPQHF	TGTGCCAGCAGCCAAGATTTGGGACAACGTAATCAGCCCCAGCATTTT
.	TRBV7-9	.	TRBJ1-1	CASSLPSRNTEAFF	TGTGCCAGCAGCTTACCATCGAGGAACACTGAAGCTTTCTTT
.	TRBV6-5	.	TRBJ1-5	CASSATDSNQPQHF	TGTGCCAGCAGTGCAACGGATAGCAATCAGCCCCAGCATTTT
TRBD1	TRBV7-9	.	TRBJ2-1	CASSFQGVSYNEQFF	TGTGCCAGCAGCTTCCAGGGGGTTTCCTACAATGAGCAGTTCTTC
.	TRBV7-2	once	TRBJ1-1	CASSLAWANTEAFF	TGTGCCAGCAGCTTAGCTTGGGCCAACACTGAAGCTTTCTTT
.	TRBV6-5	.	TRBJ2-7	CASSHPGPNNEQYF	TGTGCCAGCAGTCATCCGGGACCAAACAACGAGCAGTACTTC
.	TRBV7-2	.	TRBJ1-5	CASSLLRQPQHF	TGTGCCAGCAGCTTACTGCGTCAGCCCCAGCATTTT
.	TRBV5-1	few	TRBJ2-3	CASSLRGVSTDTQYF	TGCGCCAGCAGCTTGCGGGGAGTTAGCACAGATACGCAGTATTTT
TRBD1	TRBV7-2	.	TRBJ1-2	CASSPRQGATGYTF	TGTGCCAGCAGTCCCCGACAGGGGGCTACTGGCTACACCTTC
.	TRBV27	.	TRBJ2-7	CASSLSGIQKFYEQYF	TGTGCCAGCAGTTTATCGGGGATACAGAAGTTCTACGAGCAGTACTTC
.	TRBV30	few	TRBJ1-1	CAWSVGGRGIGTEAFF	TGTGCCTGGAGTGTTGGGGGCCGAGGCATTGGCACTGAAGCTTTCTTT
.	TRBV7-2	.	TRBJ2-6	CASSLPTGRNVSGANVLTF	TGTGCCAGCAGCTTACCGACAGGGAGGAATGTCTCTGGGGCCAACGTCCTGACTTTC
TRBD1	TRBV6-5	.	TRBJ2-7	CASSSGTGGYEQYF	TGTGCCAGCAGTTCCGGGACAGGGGGCTACGAGCAGTACTTC
.	TRBV29-1	.	TRBJ2-3	CSVGVSVPSTDTQYF	TGCAGCGTTGGGGTTAGCGTTCCTAGCACAGATACGCAGTATTTT
TRBD1	TRBV28	few	TRBJ2-1	CASTPRGSHNEQFF	TGTGCCAGCACACCCAGGGGGTCGCACAATGAGCAGTTCTTC
TRBD1	TRBV29-1	.	TRBJ2-7	CSVAGTGLYEQYF	TGCAGCGTTGCCGGGACAGGCCTTTACGAGCAGTACTTC
TRBD1	TRBV6-1	.	TRBJ1-4	CASSGGTGQEKLFF	TGTGCCAGCAGTGGGGGGACAGGGCAGGAAAAACTGTTTTTT
TRBD1	TRBV5-4	.	TRBJ2-7	CASSFPGGGGEQYF	TGTGCCAGCAGCTTTCCAGGGGGCGGTGGCGAGCAGTACTTC
.	TRBV10-3	once	TRBJ1-5	CAISAGGGQPQHF	TGTGCCATCAGTGCCGGAGGGGGACAGCCCCAGCATTTT
.	TRBV4-1	.	TRBJ2-5	CASSQEVTNRETQYF	TGCGCCAGCAGCCAAGAGGTTACCAATAGGGAGACCCAGTACTTC
.	TRBV4-1	.	TRBJ2-1	CASSLGSGATFGNEQFF	TGCGCCAGCAGCCTTGGCTCGGGGGCTACTTTTGGGAATGAGCAGTTCTTC
.	TRBV10-3	.	TRBJ2-5	CAISEREETQYF	TGTGCCATCAGTGAAAGGGAAGAGACCCAGTACTTC
.	TRBV30	.	TRBJ1-2	CAWSGSVGQPIRNYGYTF	TGTGCCTGGAGTGGTAGCGTAGGACAGCCCATTCGGAACTATGGCTACACCTTC
.	TRBV6-5	.	TRBJ2-2	CAGRGHPNTGELFF	TGTGCTGGCAGGGGACACCCGAACACCGGGGAGCTGTTTTTT
TRBD1	TRBV30	few	TRBJ1-5	CAWNTGDGNQPQHF	TGTGCCTGGAATACAGGGGACGGCAATCAGCCCCAGCATTTT
.	TRBV19	few	TRBJ1-2	CASRLARNYGYTF	TGTGCCAGCCGCCTAGCTCGTAACTATGGCTACACCTTC
.	TRBV7-8	.	TRBJ1-1	CASSLAPLRNTEAFF	TGTGCCAGCAGCTTAGCTCCGTTGAGGAACACTGAAGCTTTCTTT
.	TRBV12-5	few	TRBJ2-1	CASGLGLARGNEQFF	TGTGCTAGTGGTTTGGGATTGGCGAGGGGCAATGAGCAGTTCTTC
.	TRBV29-1	once	TRBJ2-2	CSVERLTGTGELFF	TGCAGCGTTGAGCGGCTAACGGGCACCGGGGAGCTGTTTTTT
.	TRBV15	.	TRBJ1-5	CATSRETPVGQPQHF	TGTGCCACCAGCAGAGAGACTCCAGTGGGGCAGCCCCAGCATTTT
TRBD1	TRBV5-5	.	TRBJ2-1	CASSLTGTGGRNEQFF	TGTGCCAGCAGCTTAACTGGGACAGGGGGAAGGAATGAGCAGTTCTTC
.	TRBV5-6	.	TRBJ1-1	CASSFGPEGGTEAFF	TGTGCCAGCAGCTTTGGACCAGAAGGTGGCACTGAAGCTTTCTTT
TRBD1	TRBV9	.	TRBJ1-2	CASSAGLGEQGAGYTF	TGTGCCAGCAGCGCCGGTCTTGGGGAACAGGGGGCCGGCTACACCTTC
TRBD2	TRBV5-1	.	TRBJ2-3	CASSARLAGVVSDTQYF	TGCGCCAGCAGCGCCCGACTAGCGGGAGTGGTCTCAGATACGCAGTATTTT
.	TRBV7-2	.	TRBJ1-2	CASSKVGGQGIDGYTF	TGTGCCAGCAGCAAGGTCGGTGGGCAGGGGATTGATGGCTACACCTTC
.	TRBV2	.	TRBJ2-4	CASSGEVFTVSQYF	TGTGCCAGCAGTGGAGAGGTGTTCACCGTGTCCCAGTACTTC
.	TRBV6-1	.	TRBJ1-1	CASQGPKGTEAFF	TGTGCCAGCCAGGGACCTAAAGGGACTGAAGCTTTCTTT
.	TRBV4-1	.	TRBJ1-5	CASSPRDSNQPQHF	TGCGCCAGCAGCCCTCGGGACAGCAATCAGCCCCAGCATTTT
.	TRBV6-1	.	TRBJ1-3	CASSGGRFSGNTIYF	TGTGCCAGCAGTGGGGGACGGTTCTCTGGAAACACCATATATTTT
TRBD2	TRBV6-1	.	TRBJ2-7	CASSGGLVGEQYF	TGTGCCAGCAGTGGCGGACTAGTGGGCGAGCAGTACTTC
TRBD1	TRBV18	.	TRBJ1-4	CASSPTGIAEKLFF	TGTGCCAGCTCACCGACAGGGATAGCGGAAAAACTGTTTTTT
TRBD1	TRBV11-2	.	TRBJ2-7	CASSPLGTGALGEQYF	TGTGCCAGCAGCCCCTTGGGGACAGGGGCATTGGGCGAGCAGTACTTC
TRBD1	TRBV6-6	.	TRBJ2-7	CASSSTRQGIWNEQYF	TGTGCCAGCAGTTCCACCCGACAGGGAATATGGAACGAGCAGTACTTC
.	TRBV6-5	.	TRBJ2-1	CASKDTRHEQFF	TGTGCCAGCAAAGACACCCGCCATGAGCAGTTCTTC
.	TRBV19	few	TRBJ1-1	CASSIGVWDEAFF	TGTGCCAGTAGTATTGGGGTTTGGGATGAAGCTTTCTTT
TRBD1	TRBV28	.	TRBJ2-1	CASRPQGAVNEQFF	TGTGCCAGCAGGCCACAGGGGGCCGTCAATGAGCAGTTCTTC
TRBD2	TRBV7-2	.	TRBJ2-2	CASSLAGVNTGELFF	TGTGCCAGCAGCCTAGCGGGAGTGAACACCGGGGAGCTGTTTTTT
.	TRBV7-2	.	TRBJ2-7	CASSLGGGSLSYEQYF	TGTGCCAGCAGCTTAGGGGGCGGGTCTTTATCCTACGAGCAGTACTTC
TRBD1	TRBV2	.	TRBJ1-1	CAITGGEGTEAFF	TGTGCCATTACAGGGGGAGAGGGCACTGAAGCTTTCTTT
.	TRBV10-1	.	TRBJ1-1	CASSESNAGEETEAFF	TGCGCCAGCAGTGAGTCGAATGCGGGGGAGGAAACTGAAGCTTTCTTT
.	TRBV25-1	.	TRBJ2-2	CASSESGQGSNTGELFF	TGTGCCAGCAGTGAATCGGGGCAGGGGTCGAACACCGGGGAGCTGTTTTTT
.	TRBV28	once	TRBJ1-3	CASSPFFSGNTIYF	TGTGCCAGCAGCCCGTTCTTCTCTGGAAACACCATATATTTT
.	TRBV6-5	.	TRBJ1-1	CASSPYGGDTEAFF	TGTGCCAGCAGTCCCTATGGGGGGGACACTGAAGCTTTCTTT
TRBD1	TRBV5-6	.	TRBJ1-2	CASISPGQGGYGYTF	TGTGCCAGCATTTCGCCGGGACAGGGAGGCTATGGCTACACCTTC
.	TRBV4-1	.	TRBJ2-3	CASSQRAGSTDTQYF	TGCGCCAGCAGCCAACGGGCAGGGAGCACAGATACGCAGTATTTT
TRBD2	TRBV7-9	.	TRBJ2-1	CASSFRTSGNEQFF	TGTGCCAGCAGCTTTAGGACTAGCGGTAATGAGCAGTTCTTC
TRBD1	TRBV6-5	.	TRBJ2-7	CASTTPGTGRYEQYF	TGTGCCAGCACCACCCCCGGGACAGGGAGGTACGAGCAGTACTTC